The 12 T cell receptor beta chains in this list originate from one sample, sequenced in a study of T-cell memory formation after mild COVID-19. TCRdb used MiXCR to reprocess the 5' RACE reads, holding one entry per CDR3 protein. The sample lists 350,000 to 500,000 distinct CDR3 sequences, roughly a quarter occurring once. Sequenced input: PBMCs or a T cell subset sorted from them (not recorded which). These receptors were collected from an adult woman who had mild COVID-19 (a few samples of this study predate the infection). Cell type and time point are not known.

In its sample, this clonotype was seen a few times. The chain combines TRBV4-3 with TRBJ2-3; D possibly corresponds to TRBD1 (5 bases). Deletions cut 5 bases from V and 5 bases from J, with 20 bases between. There are 16 residues in the CDR3. Germline CDR1 LGHNA, CDR2 YSLEER. The chain's CDR3 is CASSAVWGRVGDTQYF. DNA of the CDR3: TGCGCCAGCAGCGCAGTCTGGGGCAGGGTTGGAGATACGCAGTATTTT.

The chain has TRBV20-1 and TRBJ2-7, with TRBD1 matching over 11 bases. The V gene's germline CDR1 is DFQATT and CDR2 SNEGSKA (reference sequence). The CDR3 has 15 amino acids. With 2 bases clipped from V and 1 base from J, the junction kept 4 bases outside the gene matches. The CDR3 sequence: CSARSRDRGSYEQYF. The CDR3 DNA is TGCAGTGCTAGATCCCGGGACAGGGGGTCCTACGAGCAGTACTTC.

This clonotype has ten or more counts. V gene TRBV18 combines with J gene TRBJ2-3; either TRBD1 or TRBD2 may supply D (5 bases each). Germline V CDR1 and CDR2: KGHSH, LQKENI. This CDR3 is built from 14 residues. Trimming removed 4 bases at V and 6 bases at J, with 14 bases between. CDR3 DNA: TGTGCCAGCTCACTGGTGGGACCAGAGGATACGCAGTATTTT. Protein: CASSLVGPEDTQYF.

This clonotype was seen more than once but under ten times. V usage is TRBV20-1 and J usage is TRBJ2-5; 9 bases fit TRBD1. The V and J ends lost 5 bases and 2 bases, in that order; junction bases with no gene match: 3. CDR3 size: 13 residues. Germline CDR1 and CDR2: DFQATT and SNEGSKA (reference sequence). The CDR3 spells CSAGQGKQETQYF. CDR3 coding DNA: TGCAGTGCTGGACAGGGGAAGCAAGAGACCCAGTACTTC.

The sample holds a few counts of this clonotype. This sequence joins TRBV20-1 and TRBJ2-2; D ambiguous. There are 13 residues in the CDR3. Germline V gives CDR1 DFQATT, CDR2 SNEGSKA (reference sequence). Trimming took 0 bases from V and 1 from J, leaving 3 bases between them. The CDR3 region is CSARDRNTGELFF. For the CDR3, the DNA is TGCAGTGCTAGAGATCGGAACACCGGGGAGCTGTTTTTT.

This clonotype has a handful of counts. J is TRBJ2-3 and V is TRBV24-1; TRBD2 matches at 14 bases. The CDR3 is made up of 18 amino acids. Germline V CDR1 and CDR2: KGHDR, SFDVKD. With 6 bases clipped from V and 4 bases from J, the junction kept 11 bases outside the gene matches. CDR3 DNA: TGTGCCACCAGTTCGGGACTAGCGGGAGAAGGTGGCCCAGATACGCAGTATTTT. It specifies CATSSGLAGEGGPDTQYF.

This clonotype was counted a few times. This chain links TRBV6-5 with TRBJ2-1; D is uncertain. The CDR3 consists of 14 residues. Trimming cost V 9 bases and J 8 bases, with 20 bases left between them. Per germline, CDR1 MNHEY and CDR2 SVGAGI. CDR3 loop: CASSGTPGYDEQFF. As DNA, the CDR3 is TGTGCCAGTTCAGGTACCCCGGGTTACGATGAGCAGTTCTTC.

The V and J genes are TRBV6-1 and TRBJ1-4; 7 bases are shared with TRBD1. CDR1 is MNHNS and CDR2 is SASEGT in the germline V gene. The CDR3 extends over 15 amino acids. The junction had 5 bases not matched to a gene; V was cut back by 0 bases and J by 7 bases. DNA for the CDR3: TGTGCCAGCAGTGAAGCGCGACAGGGTTTTGAAAAACTGTTTTTT. Encoded protein: CASSEARQGFEKLFF.

The chain employs TRBV19 and TRBJ1-1; TRBD1 matches 8 bases. The junction had 3 bases not matched to a gene; V was cut back by 11 bases and J by 4 bases. The length of the CDR3 is 11 residues. The germline gives CDR1 LNHDA, CDR2 SQIVND (reference sequence). The CDR3 is CAATGATEAFF. CDR3 DNA sequence: TGTGCCGCGACAGGGGCCACTGAAGCTTTCTTT.

This chain joins TRBV24-1 and TRBJ2-1; no clear D gene. This CDR3 region has 11 residues. Trimming shortened V by 4 bases and J by 8 bases, and 5 bases separated the two germline ends. Germline CDR1 reads KGHDR; CDR2 reads SFDVKD. The CDR3 reads CATSDLDEQFF. For the CDR3, the DNA is TGTGCCACCAGTGACTTAGATGAGCAGTTCTTC.

This clonotype occurred a few times. CDR3 bases: TGCAGCTACAAGACAGGAACTACCACAGATACGCAGTATTTT. Translating gives CSYKTGTTTDTQYF. The chain carries TRBV29-1 and TRBJ2-3, with TRBD1 as a possible D gene (6 bases). This CDR3 has 14 residues. Trimming removed 8 bases from V and 2 bases from J, with 17 bases in between. Per germline, CDR1 SQVTM and CDR2 ANQGSEA.

This clonotype came up a few times. The J gene is TRBJ2-7, the V gene TRBV5-5, with 10 bases that match TRBD1. CDR3 length: 13 amino acids. Germline-derived CDR1 and CDR2 are SGHKS and YYEKEE (reference sequence). V shed 7 bases and J 5 bases; nucleotides not matched to a gene: 6. CDR3 in amino acids: CASAGQGIHEQYF. In nucleotides, the CDR3 is TGTGCCAGCGCGGGACAGGGGATACACGAGCAGTACTTC.